The TCR beta chain described here comes from a study of T cell changes during pregnancy in multiple sclerosis. Generated by immunoSEQ multiplex PCR, the TCRdb table keeps only in-frame clones and is missing some. The sample holds more than 85,000 clones; roughly 94% are singletons and the top ten take more than 1.5%. The TCR originated in a female donor in good health, enrolled as a control in a pregnancy study. This sample comprised peripheral blood, obtained after pregnancy.

In DNA form, the CDR3 reads TGTGCCAGCAGTTACGACAGGGGAGTCCACGAGCAGTACTTC. This translates into CASSYDRGVHEQYF. V is TRBV6-5 and J is TRBJ2-7; TRBD1 matches 8 bases. This CDR3 contains 14 residues. CDR1 and CDR2 (germline): MNHEY, SVGAGI. Unmatched junction bases numbered 5, after V lost 2 bases and J lost 5 bases.